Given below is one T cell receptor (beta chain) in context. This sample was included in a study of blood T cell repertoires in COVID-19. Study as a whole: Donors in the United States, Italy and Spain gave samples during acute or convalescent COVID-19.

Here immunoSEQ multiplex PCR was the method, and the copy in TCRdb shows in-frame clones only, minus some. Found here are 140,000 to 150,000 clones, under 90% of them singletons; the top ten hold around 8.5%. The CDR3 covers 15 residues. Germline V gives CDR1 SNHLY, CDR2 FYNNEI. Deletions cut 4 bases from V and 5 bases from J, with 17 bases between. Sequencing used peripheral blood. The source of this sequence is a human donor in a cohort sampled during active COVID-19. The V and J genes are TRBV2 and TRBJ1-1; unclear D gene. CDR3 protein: CASSALDGVGTEAFF. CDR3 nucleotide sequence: TGTGCCAGCAGTGCCCTAGACGGTGTAGGTACTGAAGCTTTCTTT.